This entry lists 29 T cell receptor beta chains sequenced from one sample in a study of identical twins (dated by TCRdb to about 2016). Libraries were prepared through 5' RACE. Sequenced using an Illumina HiSeq 2000. The public reads were reprocessed in TCRdb via fastp at Q25 and MiXCR, keeping in-frame beta chains. Under each unique CDR3 protein, matching rows form one entry showing the most common genes and DNA. The table for this sample lists 1.5 million or so distinct CDR3 sequences; under 35% of them were counted only once. Around 0.3% of the sample comes from the top ten. Sequencing was carried out using cord blood. The receptors originated from a newborn girl in good health.

A remark on this clonotype: This may be a read error, as it is one base from a much larger clone. The V gene is TRBV6-6, the J gene TRBJ2-7; 9 positions match TRBD1. V lost 5 bases and J lost 7; bases outside the gene matches: 9. This CDR3 has 14 amino acids. CDR1 and CDR2 from the germline V gene are MNHNY and SVGAGI (reference sequence). The DNA of the CDR3 is TGTGCCAGCAGTGTTGGGACAGGGTTAGGGGAGCAGTACTTC. Encoded protein: CASSVGTGLGEQYF.

This chain links TRBV10-3 with TRBJ2-1; D is perhaps TRBD1 or TRBD2 (5 bases each). Trimming pared 11 bases from V and 0 bases from J, leaving 23 bases between. Germline V gene lookup returns CDR1 ENHRY and CDR2 SYGVKD. CDR3 length: 17 residues. This CDR3 is CALSAGTSRSSYNEQFF. In DNA, the CDR3 is TGTGCCCTATCAGCCGGGACCTCTAGGAGCTCCTACAATGAGCAGTTCTTC.

This rearrangement joins TRBV7-8 to TRBJ2-7, with TRBD2 identical over 9 bases. V shed 4 bases and J 1 base; nucleotides not matched to a gene: 11. Germline V gene sequence: CDR1 SGHVS, CDR2 FQNEAQ. The CDR3 loop spans 17 amino acids. For the CDR3, the DNA is TGTGCCAGCAGCTCGCACCTCCTAGCGGGGATTTCCTACGAGCAGTACTTC. It translates to CASSSHLLAGISYEQYF.

The chain joins TRBV5-6 to TRBJ2-7; D is perhaps TRBD2 (6 bases). The CDR3 is 15 amino acids. Germline CDR1 and CDR2: SGHDT and YYEEEE. The V and J ends lost 4 bases and 0 bases respectively, with 14 bases between them. The DNA of the CDR3 is TGTGCCAGCAGCGGACTAACCGAGAGCTCCTACGAGCAGTACTTC. Encoded protein: CASSGLTESSYEQYF.

The V and J genes are TRBV6-6 and TRBJ2-3, with D possibly matching TRBD2 (6 bases). V gave up 5 bases and J gave up 3 bases, with 15 bases separating them. This CDR3 has 15 amino acids. Germline lookup yields CDR1 MNHNY and CDR2 SVGAGI (reference sequence). CDR3 in amino acids: CASSTLRGMTDTQYF. In DNA, the CDR3 is TGTGCCAGCAGTACCCTCCGCGGGATGACAGATACGCAGTATTTT.

This clonotype came up many times. The chain recombines TRBV12-3 or TRBV12-4 with TRBJ2-3; no clear D gene. CDR3 size: 10 residues. Trimming left V 2 bases short and J 8 bases short, with 2 bases between. The CDR3 coding sequence is TGTGCCAGCAGTTTAAGTACGCAGTATTTT. This sequence encodes CASSLSTQYF.

Here the CDR3 reads CASSEHGQPTNEKLFF. The CDR3, as DNA: TGTGCCAGCAGTGAACACGGACAGCCAACTAATGAAAAACTGTTTTTT. The J gene is TRBJ1-4, the V gene TRBV25-1; possible D gene TRBD1, 6 bases. V dropped 2 bases and J dropped 0 bases, with 10 bases sitting between them. The CDR3 extends over 16 amino acids. Germline values: CDR1 MGHDK, CDR2 SYGVNS. Full variable domain (outside the CDR3, taken from reference TRBV25-1 and TRBJ1-4): EADIYQTPRYLVIGTGKKITLECSQTMGHDKMYWYQQDPGMELHLIHYSYGVNSTEKGDLSSESTVSRIRTEHFPLTLESARPSHTSQYLCASSEHGQPTNEKLFFGSGTQLSVL.

This clonotype came up a few times. The genes are TRBV12-3 or TRBV12-4 and TRBJ2-7; D unresolved. This CDR3 region has 11 residues. Trimming removed 3 bases from V and 7 bases from J, with 7 bases in between. The DNA of the CDR3 is TGTGCCAGCAGTTTCTTACAGGAGCAGTACTTC. Translation gives CASSFLQEQYF.

In this sample, this clonotype turned up a few times. This CDR3 is CASSERTSTEKLFF. CDR3 in DNA: TGTGCCAGCAGTGAACGGACGTCGACTGAAAAACTGTTTTTT. The chain is built from TRBV2 and TRBJ1-4; D is unresolved. The CDR3 has 14 residues. Germline-derived CDR1 and CDR2 are SNHLY and FYNNEI. The V end was cut by 2 bases, the J end by 7 bases, with 11 bases between.

This chain's CDR3 is CASRVSGRGPSAFF. The DNA of the CDR3 is TGTGCCAGCAGGGTTAGCGGGAGGGGGCCATCCGCGTTCTTC. This chain links TRBV12-3 or TRBV12-4 with TRBJ2-1; 11 nucleotides agree with TRBD2. This CDR3 comprises 14 residues. V was clipped by 6 bases and J by 15 bases; unmatched bases: 13.

V and J are TRBV27 and TRBJ1-1, with 9 bases identical to TRBD1. Germline CDR1 and CDR2: MNHEY and SMNVEV (reference sequence). The CDR3 is made up of 15 amino acids. After removal of 6 bases from V and 1 base from J, the junction contained 6 bases not matched to a gene. CDR3 sequence (DNA): TGTGCCAGCAGGGGACAGGGATGGTCGAACACTGAAGCTTTCTTT. This translates into CASRGQGWSNTEAFF.

This clonotype has more than one count but fewer than ten. This chain joins TRBV4-1 and TRBJ1-2; TRBD1 might be the D (5 bases). V lost 1 base and J 8 bases, leaving 14 bases between the germline ends. CDR1 is MGHRA and CDR2 is YSYEKL in the germline V gene. The CDR3 is 14 residues long. The CDR3 is CASSQVGGRVGYTF. The CDR3 DNA is TGCGCCAGCAGCCAAGTGGGGGGAAGGGTCGGCTACACCTTC.

The rearrangement uses TRBV2 and TRBJ1-1, with TRBD1 as a possible D gene (6 bases). The germline V gene has CDR1 SNHLY and CDR2 FYNNEI. V lost 6 bases and J lost 1, with 12 bases in between. This CDR3 comprises 14 residues. The CDR3 region has the DNA TGTGCCAGCAGACAGGGCCTTCCGAACACTGAAGCTTTCTTT. Translating it yields CASRQGLPNTEAFF.

The table lists this clonotype with a few counts. The chain carries TRBV2 and TRBJ2-3, with 7 bases matching TRBD2. Unmatched junction bases numbered 5, after V lost 7 bases and J lost 1 base. The CDR3 loop spans 14 amino acids. Per the germline V gene, CDR1 is SNHLY and CDR2 is FYNNEI. The CDR3 DNA is TGTGCCAGCACCCGGGACTATCGCACAGATACGCAGTATTTT. This translates into CASTRDYRTDTQYF.

The chain carries TRBV11-2 and TRBJ2-7, with D possibly being TRBD2 (5 bases). The germline gives CDR1 SGHAT, CDR2 FQNNGV. Trimming stripped 4 bases from V and 8 bases from J, with 12 bases between. The CDR3 totals 12 residues. This CDR3 reads CASSSDDGKQYF. In DNA, the CDR3 is TGTGCCAGCAGCTCCGATGACGGGAAGCAGTACTTC.

This clonotype was counted a few times. The chain joins TRBV5-6 to TRBJ2-2, with TRBD1 matching over 8 bases. The CDR3 consists of 14 residues. The V segment lost 3 bases and the J segment 4 bases; nucleotides outside the gene matches: 2. The germline V gene encodes CDR1 SGHDT and CDR2 YYEEEE. The CDR3 reads CASSWTGPTGELFF. The CDR3 nucleotides read TGTGCCAGCAGCTGGACAGGGCCCACCGGGGAGCTGTTTTTT.

The gene calls are TRBV27 and TRBJ2-1, with D perhaps matching TRBD1 (6 bases). Per germline, CDR1 MNHEY and CDR2 SMNVEV (reference sequence). Trimming pared 6 bases from V and 6 bases from J, leaving 21 bases between. The CDR3 runs 16 residues. The chain's CDR3 is CASSRWGHTLGNEQFF. CDR3 sequence (DNA): TGTGCCAGCAGCCGGTGGGGACACACTTTAGGCAATGAGCAGTTCTTC.

The chain has TRBV9 and TRBJ2-3; 7 bases match TRBD2. Looked up from germline, CDR1 is SGDLS and CDR2 is YYNGEE. There are 15 residues in the CDR3. V shed 5 bases and J 8 bases; nucleotides not matched to a gene: 14. The CDR3 region has the DNA TGTGCCAGCAGTCCGGGACTACTCAATAGGGGTACGCAGTATTTT. Amino acids: CASSPGLLNRGTQYF.

This clonotype turned up a few times. The chain employs TRBV12-3 or TRBV12-4 and TRBJ2-1; 12 nucleotides align to TRBD2. The CDR3 is 13 amino acids. V lost 7 bases and J lost 10; bases outside the gene matches: 5. This CDR3 is CASTSGGGSEQFF. The CDR3 nucleotides read TGTGCCAGCACTAGCGGGGGGGGGTCCGAGCAGTTCTTC.

This clonotype was recorded a few times. The J gene is TRBJ1-2, the V gene TRBV20-1; possible D gene TRBD1, 6 bases. Germline V gives CDR1 DFQATT, CDR2 SNEGSKA (reference sequence). The V end lost 5 bases, the J end lost 4 bases, and 11 bases lay between the germline ends. This CDR3 is 12 amino acids long. CDR3 bases: TGCAGTGCTGAACAGGGACCCTATGGCTACACCTTC. Translated: CSAEQGPYGYTF.

This clonotype was seen only a few times. The chain joins TRBV27 to TRBJ2-7, with 8 bases lining up with TRBD2. The CDR3 length is 15 residues. Germline-derived CDR1 and CDR2 are MNHEY and SMNVEV (reference sequence). Losses at the gene ends were 6 bases for V and 3 bases for J; bases not matched to a gene: 10. This chain's CDR3 is CASSRRGTSRYEQYF. In DNA, the CDR3 is TGTGCCAGCAGCAGAAGGGGGACTAGTCGCTACGAGCAGTACTTC.

The chain carries TRBV5-1 and TRBJ1-1; D gene ambiguous. The CDR3 sequence is 15 residues long. Germline V gives CDR1 SGHRS, CDR2 YFSETQ. V gave up 4 bases and J gave up 4 bases, with 17 bases separating them. This CDR3 is CASSTVNPVGTEAFF. The CDR3 DNA sequence: TGCGCCAGCAGCACGGTAAACCCGGTGGGCACTGAAGCTTTCTTT.

In its sample, this clonotype was seen a few times. The V gene is TRBV20-1, the J gene TRBJ2-4, with 8 bases that match TRBD1. The J call could be wrong; TRBJ2-7 is a better fit for the DNA end. Germline values: CDR1 DFQATT, CDR2 SNEGSKA (reference sequence). CDR3 length equals 13 residues. In DNA form, the CDR3 reads TGCAGTGCTAGACCCGGGACAGGTTACGAGCAGTACTTC. It specifies CSARPGTGYEQYF.

This clonotype has a count of ten or more. The chain links TRBV5-1 to TRBJ2-3; TRBD2 matches at 8 bases. The CDR3 has 16 amino acids. In germline, CDR1 is SGHRS, CDR2 YFSETQ. V trimming: 0 bases; J trimming: 3 bases; junction bases outside the gene matches: 6. The CDR3 DNA sequence: TGCGCCAGCAGCTTGGCGGGCGGGAGGAGTACAGATACGCAGTATTTT. This codes for CASSLAGGRSTDTQYF. Full variable domain (outside the CDR3, taken from reference TRBV5-1 and TRBJ2-3): KAGVTQTPRYLIKTRGQQVTLSCSPISGHRSVSWYQQTPGQGLQFLFEYFSETQRNKGNFPGRFSGRQFSNSRSEMNVSTLELGDSALYLCASSLAGGRSTDTQYFGPGTRLTVL.

V gene TRBV20-1 combines with J gene TRBJ1-1, with a possible D match to TRBD1 (5 bases). Germline values: CDR1 DFQATT, CDR2 SNEGSKA (reference sequence). This CDR3 comprises 13 residues. V shed 3 bases and J shed 5 bases, with 13 bases lying between them. Here the CDR3 DNA reads TGCAGTGCTAGTTCCGGGGCTCGGACTGAAGCTTTCTTT. It translates to CSASSGARTEAFF.

The chain joins TRBV6-1 to TRBJ1-1; no reliable D call. V lost 7 bases to trimming and J lost 6 bases, with 9 bases between them. This CDR3 spans 11 amino acids. CDR1 is MNHNS, CDR2 SASEGT, per germline. This chain's CDR3 is CASTLLAEAFF. As DNA, the CDR3 is TGTGCCAGCACCCTCCTGGCTGAAGCTTTCTTT.

V is TRBV4-1 and J is TRBJ2-3; maybe TRBD2 (7 bases). The V end was cut by 1 base, the J end by 5 bases, with 10 bases between. Germline loops: CDR1 MGHRA, CDR2 YSYEKL. This CDR3 has 14 amino acids. CDR3 region: CASSQGGGLDTQYF. In nucleotides, the CDR3 is TGCGCCAGCAGCCAAGGGGGGGGCCTAGATACGCAGTATTTT.

The rearrangement joins TRBV21-1 to TRBJ2-1. TRBV21-1 counts as a pseudogene. The CDR3 length is 16 residues. The CDR3 sequence: CASRAKFREPYNEQFF. CDR3 nucleotides: TGTGCCAGCAGAGCAAAGTTCCGGGAGCCTTACAATGAGCAGTTCTTC.

This sequence joins TRBV24-1 and TRBJ2-2, with no clear D. Germline loops: CDR1 KGHDR, CDR2 SFDVKD. V lost 4 bases, J lost 0 bases, and 11 bases lay in between. The CDR3 covers 16 residues. In DNA, the CDR3 is TGTGCCACCAGTGACCCCGGAGCCGCGAACACCGGGGAGCTGTTTTTT. It yields the protein CATSDPGAANTGELFF.